The 16 T cell receptor beta chains below were found in one sample sequenced in a study of shared clonotypes between healthy human individuals. Sequencing used immunoSEQ multiplex PCR; TCRdb keeps in-frame clones, though not all of them. The table lists about 1.5 million clones, 98% of them singletons, with about 0.42% in the top ten. The sequencing input was naive CD4+ T cells sorted from blood. Subset in this sample: CD45RA+ positively selected. The receptors originated from a man aged 25-45 years in good health.

The chain carries TRBV9 and TRBJ2-3; no reliable D call. The germline CDR1 and CDR2 sequences are SGDLS and YYNGEE. This CDR3 region has 12 residues. The germline V and J ends were trimmed by 8 bases and 2 bases, with 9 bases remaining between them. The CDR3 DNA is TGTGCCAGTCCTCGCAACACAGATACGCAGTATTTT. It specifies CASPRNTDTQYF.

This clone has just one count. The chain links TRBV9 to TRBJ2-7, with D tentatively TRBD2 (6 bases). Germline CDR1 SGDLS, CDR2 YYNGEE. The CDR3 is made up of 15 amino acids. V lost 0 bases and J lost 2, with 12 bases in between. The chain's CDR3 is CASSVGGLAAYEQYF. In DNA form, the CDR3 reads TGTGCCAGCAGCGTAGGGGGTTTAGCGGCCTACGAGCAGTACTTC.

This chain connects TRBV11-2 to TRBJ2-7; TRBD2 matches at 13 bases. Unmatched junction bases numbered 7, after V lost 5 bases and J lost 6 bases. Germline loops: CDR1 SGHAT, CDR2 FQNNGV. CDR3 size: 15 residues. The CDR3 DNA is TGTGCCAGCAGCAAGGGACTAGCGGGGTCCGGCGAGCAGTACTTC. As protein: CASSKGLAGSGEQYF.

Worth noting for this clone: The same CDR3 can be traced to other DNA sequences in this sample. The J gene is TRBJ1-1, the V gene TRBV18; D unresolved. This CDR3 is 15 amino acids long. Germline assignment: CDR1 KGHSH and CDR2 LQKENI. Trimming took off 1 base at V and 0 bases at J, with 9 bases between the two ends. The CDR3 loop reads CASSPLVGVNTEAFF. In DNA, the CDR3 is TGTGCCAGCTCACCACTAGTCGGGGTGAACACTGAAGCTTTCTTT.

The genes are TRBV6-5 and TRBJ2-7, with D possibly TRBD1 on 5 matching bases. CDR1 is MNHEY and CDR2 is SVGAGI in the germline V gene. V was cut by 6 bases and J by 4 bases, with 16 bases left in between. The CDR3 runs 14 residues. The CDR3 spells CASSRLDSLYEQYF. The CDR3, as DNA: TGTGCCAGCAGCAGACTTGACAGTTTGTACGAGCAGTACTTC.

This chain links TRBV7-2 with TRBJ2-7, with D maybe TRBD1 (5 bases). This CDR3 contains 14 residues. CDR1 is SGHTA, CDR2 FQGNSA, per germline. V was clipped by 2 bases and J by 1 base, with 9 bases between them. CDR3 loop: CASSLRQTSYEQYF. CDR3 nucleotides: TGTGCCAGCAGCTTACGACAGACTTCCTACGAGCAGTACTTC.

Of note for this clone: Other DNA sequences of this sample code for an identical CDR3. The rearrangement joins TRBV27 to TRBJ1-2; no firm D call. With 0 bases removed from V and 4 bases from J, the gap between germline ends came to 6 bases. This CDR3 contains 13 residues. The V gene's germline CDR1 is MNHEY and CDR2 SMNVEV (reference sequence). The CDR3 nucleotides read TGTGCCAGCAGTTTATCGGGATTCTATGGCTACACCTTC. This codes for CASSLSGFYGYTF.

The chain joins TRBV7-2 to TRBJ1-3; 9 nucleotides align to TRBD1. Germline CDR1 SGHTA, CDR2 FQGNSA. Trimming removed 1 base from V and 1 base from J; junction bases left unmatched: 2. The CDR3 totals 16 residues. CDR3 bases: TGTGCCAGCAGCTTAGGGGGACAGGGATCTGGAAACACCATATATTTT. Amino acids: CASSLGGQGSGNTIYF.

V is TRBV6-5 and J is TRBJ2-7; perhaps D is TRBD1 or TRBD2 (5 bases each). V was pared by 3 bases and J by 7 bases, with 19 bases between. In germline, CDR1 is MNHEY, CDR2 SVGAGI. This CDR3 is built from 15 residues. The CDR3 spells CASSYSGPTHREQYF. In DNA, the CDR3 is TGTGCCAGCAGTTATTCGGGACCAACACACCGGGAGCAGTACTTC.

This chain uses TRBV27 with TRBJ1-5; tentative D call: TRBD1 (5 bases). Germline CDR1 and CDR2: MNHEY and SMNVEV (reference sequence). V shed 6 bases and J shed 7 bases, with 16 bases lying between them. CDR3 size: 14 residues. The CDR3 DNA reads TGTGCCAGCAGGAGGGGTAGTGGAAACCAGCCCCAGCATTTT. Protein product: CASRRGSGNQPQHF.

This clone has only one observation. The chain has TRBV19 and TRBJ2-5; the D is unclear. CDR1 LNHDA and CDR2 SQIVND come from the germline V gene (reference sequence). V dropped 4 bases and J dropped 4 bases, with 13 bases sitting between them. The CDR3 loop spans 14 amino acids. CDR3 sequence (DNA): TGTGCCAGTAGTACGACCACAGTATCAGAGACCCAGTACTTC. Its protein is CASSTTTVSETQYF.

The DNA for the CDR3 is TGCAGCGTTGGCGGGGAACCCTACGAGCAGTACTTC. Encoded protein: CSVGGEPYEQYF. J is TRBJ2-7 and V is TRBV29-1, with D perhaps matching TRBD2 (6 bases). Germline V gene lookup returns CDR1 SQVTM and CDR2 ANQGSEA. V shed 4 bases and J shed 2 bases, with 9 bases lying between them. The CDR3 covers 12 residues.

Concerning this clone: Other DNA sequences from this sample encode an identical CDR3 as well. J is TRBJ1-5 and V is TRBV15; D remains ambiguous. The CDR3 is 13 residues long. The germline V and J ends were trimmed by 0 bases and 4 bases, with 4 bases remaining between them. Germline V CDR1 and CDR2: LNHNV, YYDKDF (reference sequence). The CDR3 protein is CATSRDRNQPQHF. The CDR3 DNA follows: TGTGCCACCAGCAGAGACCGGAATCAGCCCCAGCATTTT.

The count of this clone is one. Additional DNA sequences in this sample encode the identical CDR3. The rearrangement uses TRBV11-3 and TRBJ2-1, with D perhaps matching TRBD2 (6 bases). The CDR3 has 12 residues. Germline V CDR1 and CDR2: SGHNT, YENEEA. With 3 bases removed from V and 10 bases from J, the gap between germline ends came to 10 bases. The chain's CDR3 is CASSFSGDEQFF. The DNA for the CDR3 is TGTGCCAGCAGCTTCTCGGGGGACGAGCAGTTCTTC.

The gene calls are TRBV5-1 and TRBJ1-4, with 8 bases fitting TRBD1. CDR1 is SGHRS, CDR2 YFSETQ, per germline. The CDR3 consists of 17 residues. The J segment lost 0 bases and the V segment lost 4 bases, leaving 8 bases of the junction unmatched. Here the CDR3 DNA reads TGCGCCAGCAGCCCGATAATGACAGGGGCAACTAATGAAAAACTGTTTTTT. Protein: CASSPIMTGATNEKLFF.

The chain has TRBV25-1 and TRBJ1-5; TRBD1 matches 10 bases. Per germline, CDR1 MGHDK and CDR2 SYGVNS. Losses at the gene ends were 4 bases for V and 3 bases for J; bases not matched to a gene: 9. The CDR3 runs 17 residues. The CDR3 reads CASSANPGTGDNQPQHF. Here the CDR3 DNA reads TGTGCCAGCAGTGCCAATCCCGGGACAGGGGACAATCAGCCCCAGCATTTT.